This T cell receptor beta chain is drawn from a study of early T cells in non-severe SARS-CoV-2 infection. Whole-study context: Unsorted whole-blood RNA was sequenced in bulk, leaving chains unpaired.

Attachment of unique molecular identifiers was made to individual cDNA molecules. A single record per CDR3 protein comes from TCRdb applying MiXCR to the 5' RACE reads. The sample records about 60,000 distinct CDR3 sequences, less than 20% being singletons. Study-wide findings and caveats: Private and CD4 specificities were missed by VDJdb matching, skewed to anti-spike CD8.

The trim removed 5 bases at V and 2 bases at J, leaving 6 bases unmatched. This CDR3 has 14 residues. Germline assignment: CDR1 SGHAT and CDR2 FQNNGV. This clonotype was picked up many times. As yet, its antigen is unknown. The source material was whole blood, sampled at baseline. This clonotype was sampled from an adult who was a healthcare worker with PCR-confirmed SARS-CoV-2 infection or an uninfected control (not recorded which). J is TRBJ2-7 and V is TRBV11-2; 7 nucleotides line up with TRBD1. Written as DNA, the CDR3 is TGTGCCAGCAGCCTGACAGGGATGACCTACGAGCAGTACTTC. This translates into CASSLTGMTYEQYF.